This passage covers 27 T cell receptor beta chains from one sample sequenced in a study of blood T cell repertoires in COVID-19. Profiled with immunoSEQ multiplex PCR; TCRdb holds only in-frame clones, not every one. Among about 190,000 clones listed, 86% were seen once. Sequencing input: PBMCs or T cells enriched from blood (not recorded which). The receptor set was obtained from a woman aged 25-40 years who had recovered from COVID-19.

J is TRBJ2-6 and V is TRBV6-5; D remains unclear. The V gene's germline CDR1 is MNHEY and CDR2 SVGAGI. The CDR3 length is 15 residues. Trimming took 7 bases from V and 0 from J, leaving 10 bases between them. Here the CDR3 reads CASMRFHSGANVLTF. The CDR3 DNA reads as TGTGCCAGCATGCGGTTCCACTCTGGGGCCAACGTCCTGACTTTC.

The chain links TRBV6-1 to TRBJ1-5; no firm D call. Trimming left V 3 bases short and J 0 bases short, with 6 bases between. The CDR3 has 14 residues. CDR1 and CDR2 (germline): MNHNS, SASEGT. The CDR3 bases are TGTGCCAGCAGTGAGGGCCATAGCAATCAGCCCCAGCATTTT. Translated: CASSEGHSNQPQHF.

This chain connects TRBV27 to TRBJ2-3; D might be TRBD1 (6 bases). The CDR3 totals 16 residues. V lost 2 bases, J lost 2 bases, and 14 bases lay in between. Germline values: CDR1 MNHEY, CDR2 SMNVEV (reference sequence). CDR3 loop: CASSLGRGMVTDTQYF. The CDR3 coding sequence is TGTGCCAGCAGTTTAGGCAGGGGTATGGTCACAGATACGCAGTATTTT.

The V and J genes are TRBV4-2 and TRBJ1-2; 9 bases are shared with TRBD1. This CDR3 spans 16 amino acids. J was trimmed by 6 bases and V by 2 bases; bases with no gene match: 10. Per the germline V gene, CDR1 is LGHNA and CDR2 is YNFKEQ. CDR3 DNA sequence: TGTGCCAGCAGCCAAAACCCATCGGACAGGGGAAATGGCTACACCTTC. Translating gives CASSQNPSDRGNGYTF.

The chain uses TRBV19 and TRBJ2-5; 9 bases align to TRBD1. Unmatched junction bases numbered 6, after V lost 5 bases and J lost 2 bases. CDR1 is LNHDA and CDR2 is SQIVND in the germline V gene (reference sequence). The CDR3 runs to 15 residues. In nucleotides, the CDR3 is TGTGCCAGTAGTCGACAGGGGGGAGGTCAAGAGACCCAGTACTTC. Protein product: CASSRQGGGQETQYF.

V usage is TRBV19 and J usage is TRBJ1-1, with no clear D. This CDR3 region has 11 residues. Germline V gene lookup returns CDR1 LNHDA and CDR2 SQIVND (reference sequence). V shed 10 bases and J shed 4 bases, with 10 bases lying between them. CDR3 sequence reads: CATGRSTEAFF. The DNA of the CDR3 is TGTGCCACCGGTCGGAGCACTGAAGCTTTCTTT.

The gene calls are TRBV2 and TRBJ2-2; TRBD1 matches 7 bases. The CDR3 has 16 residues. After removal of 6 bases from V and 2 bases from J, the junction contained 9 bases not matched to a gene. Germline assignment: CDR1 SNHLY and CDR2 FYNNEI. CDR3: CASREQGSKNTGELFF. DNA for the CDR3: TGTGCCAGCAGGGAACAGGGGTCTAAAAACACCGGGGAGCTGTTTTTT.

The rearrangement uses TRBV28 and TRBJ2-7; 9 bases line up with TRBD1. V was clipped by 2 bases and J by 4 bases; unmatched bases: 6. Germline V CDR1 and CDR2: MDHEN, SYDVKM. The CDR3 is 15 amino acids. CDR3 region: CASSLTGQGLYEQYF. CDR3 in DNA: TGTGCCAGCAGTTTAACTGGACAGGGGCTTTACGAGCAGTACTTC.

The V call is TRBV4-1, the J call TRBJ1-2; the D is unclear. The V and J ends lost 4 bases and 7 bases respectively, with 22 bases between them. There are 16 residues in the CDR3. Looked up from germline, CDR1 is MGHRA and CDR2 is YSYEKL. The CDR3 sequence: CASSPTRTAAAGGYTF. The CDR3, as DNA: TGCGCCAGCAGCCCGACTCGGACCGCTGCCGCGGGTGGCTACACCTTC.

The table lists this clone with a count of one. The chain uses TRBV27 and TRBJ1-2; 7 nucleotides line up with TRBD1. CDR3 length equals 16 residues. CDR1 and CDR2 (germline): MNHEY, SMNVEV (reference sequence). The V and J ends lost 2 bases and 5 bases, in that order; junction bases with no gene match: 11. CDR3 nucleotide sequence: TGTGCCAGCAGTTTAACATTCGGCGGGACAGCGTATGGCTACACCTTC. Translated: CASSLTFGGTAYGYTF.

CDR3 loop: CASSQGTGITEAFF. CDR3 sequence (DNA): TGTGCCAGCAGCCAGGGGACAGGGATCACTGAAGCTTTCTTT. The chain uses TRBV6-5 and TRBJ1-1, with 9 bases aligning to TRBD1. This CDR3 has 14 residues. CDR1 and CDR2 from the germline V gene are MNHEY and SVGAGI. V trimming: 6 bases; J trimming: 4 bases; junction bases outside the gene matches: 6.

CDR3 in amino acids: CASSRIRTGSLNEQFF. For the CDR3, the DNA is TGTGCCAGCAGCAGAATACGGACAGGGTCCCTTAATGAGCAGTTCTTC. This rearrangement joins TRBV3-1 (or the pseudogene TRBV3-2) to TRBJ2-1, with 8 bases fitting TRBD1. This CDR3 comprises 16 residues. The J segment lost 7 bases and the V segment lost 5 bases, leaving 13 bases of the junction unmatched. Germline CDR1 is LGHDT and CDR2 is YNNKEL (reference sequence).

The chain carries TRBV27 and TRBJ2-1; maybe TRBD2 (5 bases). Trimming shortened V by 0 bases and J by 10 bases, and 10 bases separated the two germline ends. CDR1 is MNHEY, CDR2 SMNVEV, per germline (reference sequence). This CDR3 is 13 amino acids long. In nucleotides, the CDR3 is TGTGCCAGCAGTTTATCGAAGGAGGCAGAGCAGTTCTTC. Translating gives CASSLSKEAEQFF.

This chain uses TRBV28 with TRBJ2-6; 7 bases are a match to TRBD2. CDR3 length equals 17 residues. Germline CDR1 and CDR2: MDHEN and SYDVKM. The V gene end was trimmed by 5 bases and the J gene end by 0 bases; junction bases not matched to a gene: 7. The CDR3 reads CASSPSGMLSGANVLTF. The CDR3 DNA reads TGTGCCAGCAGTCCTAGCGGTATGCTCTCTGGGGCCAACGTCCTGACTTTC.

This chain connects TRBV9 to TRBJ1-3; 8 nucleotides line up with TRBD1. Germline V lookup: CDR1 SGDLS, CDR2 YYNGEE. After removal of 3 bases from V and 6 bases from J, the junction contained 8 bases not matched to a gene. The CDR3 has 15 residues. The CDR3 DNA is TGTGCCAGCAGCGCTTCCATGGACAGGGTAAACACCATATATTTT. Protein product: CASSASMDRVNTIYF.

J is TRBJ2-1 and V is TRBV5-1, with 8 bases lining up with TRBD2. Unmatched junction bases numbered 8, after V lost 2 bases and J lost 4 bases. CDR3 length equals 16 residues. Germline loops: CDR1 SGHRS, CDR2 YFSETQ. The CDR3 loop is CASSFGLLAGYNEQFF. CDR3 nucleotides: TGCGCCAGCAGCTTCGGGTTGCTAGCGGGTTACAATGAGCAGTTCTTC. Supplemented by reference TRBV5-1 and TRBJ2-1, the full variable domain reads KAGVTQTPRYLIKTRGQQVTLSCSPISGHRSVSWYQQTPGQGLQFLFEYFSETQRNKGNFPGRFSGRQFSNSRSEMNVSTLELGDSALYLCASSFGLLAGYNEQFFGPGTRLTVL.

This clone was seen more than once but under ten times. The chain recombines TRBV7-8 with TRBJ1-1; D unclear. This CDR3 has 13 residues. Trimming shortened V by 2 bases and J by 1 base, and 5 bases separated the two germline ends. In germline, CDR1 is SGHVS, CDR2 FQNEAQ. The DNA for the CDR3 is TGTGCCAGCAGCTTACGACAGAACACTGAAGCTTTCTTT. Amino acids: CASSLRQNTEAFF.

The V call is TRBV5-1, the J call TRBJ1-2; D gene ambiguous. The germline V and J ends were trimmed by 0 bases and 8 bases, with 11 bases remaining between them. The CDR3 has 13 residues. Germline V gives CDR1 SGHRS, CDR2 YFSETQ. CDR3 protein: CASSLGGRSGYTF. The CDR3 DNA is TGCGCCAGCAGCTTGGGAGGGAGGAGCGGCTACACCTTC.

The rearrangement links TRBV25-1 to TRBJ1-2; D is undetermined. This CDR3 comprises 13 residues. Germline lookup yields CDR1 MGHDK and CDR2 SYGVNS. Trimming stripped 4 bases from V and 8 bases from J, with 14 bases between. The CDR3: CASSGPPVNGYTF. The CDR3 DNA reads as TGTGCCAGCAGTGGCCCCCCGGTGAACGGCTACACCTTC.

The V and J genes are TRBV18 and TRBJ2-1, with D possibly matching TRBD2 (5 bases). V dropped 3 bases and J dropped 14 bases, with 17 bases sitting between them. The CDR3 loop spans 13 amino acids. From germline, CDR1 is KGHSH and CDR2 LQKENI. CDR3: CASSPDYGLEEFF. The CDR3 DNA reads TGTGCCAGCTCACCCGACTACGGACTGGAGGAGTTCTTC.

This clone has only a few counts. V gene TRBV13 combines with J gene TRBJ2-2; the D gene is possibly TRBD2 (5 bases). From germline, CDR1 is PRHDT and CDR2 FYEKMQ (reference sequence). The ends were cut back, 1 base at V and 4 bases at J, with 7 bases in the middle. This CDR3 is 14 amino acids long. The CDR3 region has the DNA TGTGCCAGCAGCTTAGTTGGAGGCACCGGGGAGCTGTTTTTT. It is translated as CASSLVGGTGELFF.

The chain uses TRBV28 and TRBJ2-5; tentative D call: TRBD2 (6 bases). The CDR3 extends over 15 amino acids. The germline V and J ends were trimmed by 8 bases and 3 bases, with 19 bases remaining between them. Per the germline V gene, CDR1 is MDHEN and CDR2 is SYDVKM. The CDR3 DNA is TGTGCCAGCTATAACCCATTCGGGGGAAAAGAGACCCAGTACTTC. Translating it yields CASYNPFGGKETQYF. Looking up the rest from reference TRBV28 and TRBJ2-5 gives the full variable domain: DVKVTQSSRYLVKRTGEKVFLECVQDMDHENMFWYRQDPGLGLRLIYFSYDVKMKEKGDIPEGYSVSREKKERFSLILESASTNQTSMYLCASYNPFGGKETQYFGPGTRLLVL.

The chain employs TRBV28 and TRBJ2-3; weak D call: TRBD1 (7 bases). The CDR3 is made up of 20 amino acids. V lost 3 bases and J 0 bases, leaving 25 bases between the germline ends. Germline CDR1 MDHEN, CDR2 SYDVKM. The CDR3 sequence is CASSFRGGGGYPRSTDTQYF. DNA of the CDR3: TGTGCCAGCAGTTTTCGGGGTGGAGGGGGCTACCCCCGGAGCACAGATACGCAGTATTTT. Complete variable domain (other parts from reference TRBV28 and TRBJ2-3): DVKVTQSSRYLVKRTGEKVFLECVQDMDHENMFWYRQDPGLGLRLIYFSYDVKMKEKGDIPEGYSVSREKKERFSLILESASTNQTSMYLCASSFRGGGGYPRSTDTQYFGPGTRLTVL.

V is TRBV20-1 and J is TRBJ2-5; 15 bases align to TRBD2. V gave up 3 bases and J gave up 5 bases; unmatched junction bases: 10. The CDR3 runs 17 residues. Germline CDR1 and CDR2: DFQATT and SNEGSKA (reference sequence). The CDR3 DNA is TGCAGTGCTAGTGCTGGACTAGCGGGAGGGCCTCGGGAGACCCAGTACTTC. Its translation is CSASAGLAGGPRETQYF.

The gene calls are TRBV5-1 and TRBJ2-1; TRBD2 aligns across 11 bases. This CDR3 spans 20 amino acids. The germline V gene encodes CDR1 SGHRS and CDR2 YFSETQ. V dropped 4 bases and J dropped 0; count of bases not matched to a gene: 15. CDR3 residues: CASSLRGLAEPISSYNEQFF. The DNA of the CDR3 is TGCGCCAGCAGCCTGCGGGGACTAGCGGAGCCTATCAGCTCCTACAATGAGCAGTTCTTC.

The chain has TRBV9 and TRBJ2-5, with a weak D call TRBD1 (7 bases). This CDR3 region has 15 residues. The germline V gene has CDR1 SGDLS and CDR2 YYNGEE. V gave up 4 bases and J gave up 4 bases, with 17 bases separating them. CDR3 protein: CASSQGGVFGETQYF. CDR3 bases: TGTGCCAGCAGCCAGGGGGGTGTATTTGGAGAGACCCAGTACTTC.

This sequence joins TRBV5-4 and TRBJ2-5; weak D call: TRBD2 (5 bases). CDR1 and CDR2 (germline): SGHNT, YYREEE (reference sequence). CDR3 size: 14 residues. Trimming took off 4 bases at V and 5 bases at J, with 15 bases between the two ends. The chain's CDR3 is CASSPPTSLETQYF. The DNA of the CDR3 is TGTGCCAGCAGCCCACCAACTAGTTTGGAGACCCAGTACTTC.